The 27 T cell receptor beta chains presented below share a single source sample, sequenced in a study of cytomegalovirus exposure and HLA in healthy donors. PCR primers comprised 60 Vbeta and 13 Jbeta primers. Using immunoSEQ multiplex PCR, the repertoire was profiled, and TCRdb retains in-frame clones only, with some absent. The sample lists roughly 90,000 clones; around 82% were seen once. Sequences were obtained from PBMCs. The receptors here all came from a man aged 25-40 years in good health and CMV-seropositive.

This CDR3 is CASSTRQGGDEKLFF. The CDR3, as DNA: TGTGCCAGCAGCACCCGACAGGGGGGTGATGAAAAACTGTTTTTT. The chain is built from TRBV7-2 and TRBJ1-4, with 9 nucleotides matching TRBD1. CDR1 and CDR2 (germline): SGHTA, FQGNSA. With 5 bases clipped from V and 6 bases from J, the junction kept 7 bases outside the gene matches. The CDR3 runs to 15 residues.

This rearrangement joins TRBV19 to TRBJ1-4, with TRBD1 identical over 10 bases. The CDR3 covers 14 residues. Per germline, CDR1 LNHDA and CDR2 SQIVND (reference sequence). Trimming cost V 6 bases and J 7 bases; bases outside gene matches: 5. The CDR3 coding sequence is TGTGCCAGTAGCCAGGGGACAGGGGTTGAAAAACTGTTTTTT. Its protein is CASSQGTGVEKLFF. Variable domain in full (rest from reference TRBV19 and TRBJ1-4): DGGITQSPKYLFRKEGQNVTLSCEQNLNHDAMYWYRQDPGQGLRLIYYSQIVNDFQKGDIAEGYSVSREKKESFPLTVTSAQKNPTAFYLCASSQGTGVEKLFFGSGTQLSVL.

This chain connects TRBV28 to TRBJ1-2, with D possibly being TRBD1 (5 bases). CDR1 and CDR2 (germline): MDHEN, SYDVKM. The germline V and J ends were trimmed by 1 base and 8 bases, with 14 bases remaining between them. The CDR3 is 14 amino acids. For the CDR3, the DNA is TGTGCCAGCAGTTTATATGGGGCCGGTCGAGGCTACACCTTC. Encoded protein: CASSLYGAGRGYTF.

The chain employs TRBV13 and TRBJ2-3; tentative D call: TRBD2 (6 bases). Germline-derived CDR1 and CDR2 are PRHDT and FYEKMQ (reference sequence). Trimming took 5 bases from V and 2 from J, leaving 17 bases between them. The CDR3 has 16 amino acids. Here the CDR3 reads CASSDDGRDSTDTQYF. DNA of the CDR3: TGTGCCAGCAGCGACGACGGGCGGGACTCCACAGATACGCAGTATTTT. The complete variable domain, with remaining parts taken from reference TRBV13 and TRBJ2-3, reads AAGVIQSPRHLIKEKRETATLKCYPIPRHDTVYWYQQGPGQDPQFLISFYEKMQSDKGSIPDRFSAQQFSDYHSELNMSSLELGDSALYFCASSDDGRDSTDTQYFGPGTRLTVL.

The V call is TRBV6-5, the J call TRBJ1-2; 7 bases are a match to TRBD1. V gave up 6 bases and J gave up 1 base; unmatched junction bases: 5. There are 14 residues in the CDR3. Germline V gene sequence: CDR1 MNHEY, CDR2 SVGAGI. The CDR3 DNA reads as TGTGCCAGCAGATCCAGGGGGTTTAACTATGGCTACACCTTC. Amino acid sequence: CASRSRGFNYGYTF.

The chain uses TRBV4-3 and TRBJ2-3; 10 nucleotides agree with TRBD2. The CDR3 extends over 16 amino acids. The V segment lost 0 bases and the J segment 7 bases; nucleotides outside the gene matches: 7. Per the germline V gene, CDR1 is LGHNA and CDR2 is YSLEER. The CDR3 coding sequence is TGCGCCAGCAGCCAAGAGGGGCTAGCGGGGGTAAATACGCAGTATTTT. Translating gives CASSQEGLAGVNTQYF.

The chain is built from TRBV5-6 and TRBJ2-7; 12 bases line up with TRBD1. V trimming: 4 bases; J trimming: 4 bases; junction bases outside the gene matches: 18. Germline V CDR1 and CDR2: SGHDT, YYEEEE. CDR3 size: 19 residues. The CDR3 sequence: CASSAFSGQGAGGTYEQYF. In DNA form, the CDR3 reads TGTGCCAGCAGCGCCTTTTCGGGACAGGGGGCCGGAGGGACTTACGAGCAGTACTTC. Filled out from reference TRBV5-6 and TRBJ2-7, the complete variable domain reads DAGVTQSPTHLIKTRGQQVTLRCSPKSGHDTVSWYQQALGQGPQFIFQYYEEEERQRGNFPDRFSGHQFPNYSSELNVNALLLGDSALYLCASSAFSGQGAGGTYEQYFGPGTRLTVT.

CDR3 sequence reads: CASSSGLEAGANVLTF. CDR3 DNA: TGCGCCAGCAGCTCGGGCCTGGAGGCCGGGGCCAACGTCCTGACTTTC. The chain links TRBV5-1 to TRBJ2-6; D is perhaps TRBD2 (5 bases). The V end lost 3 bases, the J end lost 4 bases, and 14 bases lay between the germline ends. This CDR3 is built from 16 residues. Germline V gene lookup returns CDR1 SGHRS and CDR2 YFSETQ.

The V gene is TRBV7-9, the J gene TRBJ1-5; no definite D call. In germline, CDR1 is SEHNR, CDR2 FQNEAQ (reference sequence). CDR3 length: 14 amino acids. The V gene lost 4 bases and the J gene lost 0 bases, with 7 bases spanning the gap. CDR3 bases: TGTGCCAGCAGCTACGACAATAGCAATCAGCCCCAGCATTTT. This translates into CASSYDNSNQPQHF. Together with reference TRBV7-9 and TRBJ1-5, the CDR3 gives the full variable domain: DTGVSQNPRHKITKRGQNVTFRCDPISEHNRLYWYRQTLGQGPEFLTYFQNEAQLEKSRLLSDRFSAERPKGSFSTLEIQRTEQGDSAMYLCASSYDNSNQPQHFGDGTRLSIL.

The gene calls are TRBV7-2 and TRBJ2-4, with a possible D match to TRBD1 (5 bases). CDR3 size: 15 residues. Germline assignment: CDR1 SGHTA and CDR2 FQGNSA. V was trimmed by 4 bases and J by 0 bases, leaving 10 bases between them. CDR3 sequence reads: CASSSSTEAKNIQYF. CDR3 DNA: TGTGCCAGCAGCTCCTCGACAGAAGCCAAAAACATTCAGTACTTC.

The chain employs TRBV30 and TRBJ1-6; D remains ambiguous. The CDR3 spans 13 residues. Germline CDR1 and CDR2: GTSNPN and SVGIG (reference sequence). Trimming shortened V by 1 base and J by 7 bases, and 8 bases separated the two germline ends. The chain's CDR3 is CAWSGGRNSPLHF. The CDR3 nucleotides read TGTGCCTGGAGTGGAGGTAGGAATTCACCCCTCCACTTT.

This clone has ten or more counts. V and J are TRBV9 and TRBJ1-1; 7 bases fit TRBD1. The V segment lost 1 base and the J segment 4 bases; nucleotides outside the gene matches: 7. This CDR3 has 15 residues. The germline gives CDR1 SGDLS, CDR2 YYNGEE. The CDR3 spells CASSVTYRGSTEAFF. In DNA form, the CDR3 reads TGTGCCAGCAGCGTAACGTACAGGGGAAGCACTGAAGCTTTCTTT.

Of note for this clone: An end of the junction differs from the germline gene, which may be a read error. The chain combines TRBV11-2 with TRBJ2-1; the D is unclear. Per the germline V gene, CDR1 is SGHAT and CDR2 is FQNNGV. The CDR3 spans 15 residues. CDR3 nucleotides: TGTACCAGCAGCTTAGAGTCGTTCTCCTACAATGAGCAGTTCTTC. It codes for CTSSLESFSYNEQFF.

The chain joins TRBV28 to TRBJ1-5, with D maybe TRBD1 (6 bases). The V end was cut by 10 bases, the J end by 1 base, with 14 bases between. The CDR3 sequence is 14 residues long. Germline assignment: CDR1 MDHEN and CDR2 SYDVKM. The CDR3 DNA reads TGTGCCATCAACAGGGAAGGGAGCAATCAGCCCCAGCATTTT. Its protein product is CAINREGSNQPQHF.

The rearrangement joins TRBV6-1 to TRBJ2-5, with 9 nucleotides matching TRBD2. J was trimmed by 5 bases and V by 1 base; bases with no gene match: 11. The germline gives CDR1 MNHNS, CDR2 SASEGT. The length of the CDR3 is 17 residues. The CDR3, as DNA: TGTGCCAGCAGTGAAGGACTAGCGGAGCCGATGGGGGAGACCCAGTACTTC. Protein: CASSEGLAEPMGETQYF.

This sequence joins TRBV6-1 and TRBJ1-1; D remains unclear. Per the germline V gene, CDR1 is MNHNS and CDR2 is SASEGT. Trimming removed 5 bases at V and 3 bases at J, with 4 bases between. The CDR3 is made up of 11 amino acids. CDR3 DNA: TGTGCCAGCAGTCCGTACACTGAAGCTTTCTTT. Protein sequence: CASSPYTEAFF.

The rearrangement joins TRBV7-2 to TRBJ2-1, with 9 bases identical to TRBD2. Looked up from germline, CDR1 is SGHTA and CDR2 is FQGNSA. The CDR3 contains 16 residues. The V segment lost 4 bases and the J segment 6 bases; nucleotides outside the gene matches: 10. CDR3 sequence (DNA): TGTGCCAGCAGCTCCATCCCGGGACTAGCCTTCAATGAGCAGTTCTTC. Protein sequence: CASSSIPGLAFNEQFF.

The chain carries TRBV13 and TRBJ2-2, with TRBD2 matching 9 bases. The CDR3 is made up of 16 amino acids. V was pared by 4 bases and J by 3 bases, with 6 bases of the junction left unmatched. CDR1 and CDR2 from the germline V gene are PRHDT and FYEKMQ (reference sequence). CDR3 protein: CASSSLAGVYTGELFF. DNA for the CDR3: TGTGCCAGCAGCTCCTTAGCGGGAGTATACACCGGGGAGCTGTTTTTT. Filled out from reference TRBV13 and TRBJ2-2, the complete variable domain reads AAGVIQSPRHLIKEKRETATLKCYPIPRHDTVYWYQQGPGQDPQFLISFYEKMQSDKGSIPDRFSAQQFSDYHSELNMSSLELGDSALYFCASSSLAGVYTGELFFGEGSRLTVL.

The chain carries TRBV7-2 and TRBJ1-5; TRBD1 might be the D (6 bases). V lost 3 bases and J 3 bases, leaving 9 bases between the germline ends. Germline V gives CDR1 SGHTA, CDR2 FQGNSA. The CDR3 totals 14 residues. CDR3 sequence: CASSLWTVNQPQHF. CDR3 bases: TGTGCCAGCAGCTTGTGGACAGTCAATCAGCCCCAGCATTTT.

This chain joins TRBV28 and TRBJ1-6, with 10 bases aligning to TRBD1. This CDR3 has 13 amino acids. Germline V gene lookup returns CDR1 MDHEN and CDR2 SYDVKM. V lost 4 bases to trimming and J lost 14 bases; unmatched junction nucleotides: 5. Written as DNA, the CDR3 is TGTGCCAGCAGTTCAACGGACAGGGGGGCCCTCCACTTT. It codes for CASSSTDRGALHF.

This chain joins TRBV29-1 and TRBJ2-5; TRBD1 aligns across 8 bases. This CDR3 spans 13 amino acids. V gave up 8 bases and J gave up 5 bases; unmatched junction bases: 10. CDR1 SQVTM and CDR2 ANQGSEA come from the germline V gene. The DNA of the CDR3 is TGCAGCTCTGGGACAGGTGCGACGGAGACCCAGTACTTC. As protein: CSSGTGATETQYF.

V is TRBV27 and J is TRBJ2-5; TRBD1 matches at 9 bases. The DNA end favors TRBJ2-7, so the J call may be wrong. CDR3 length equals 15 residues. CDR1 is MNHEY, CDR2 SMNVEV, per germline (reference sequence). DNA for the CDR3: TGTGCCAGCAGTTTATTCTCCGGACAGGGGAGCGAGCAGTACTTC. Protein product: CASSLFSGQGSEQYF.

This chain links TRBV30 with TRBJ2-7, with D possibly matching TRBD2 (5 bases). CDR1 and CDR2 (germline): GTSNPN, SVGIG (reference sequence). The V and J ends lost 4 bases and 2 bases respectively, with 15 bases between them. The CDR3 consists of 14 residues. CDR3 DNA: TGTGCCTGGAAGAAGCGGAGGAACACCTACGAGCAGTACTTC. Protein sequence: CAWKKRRNTYEQYF.

The chain uses TRBV5-1 and TRBJ1-3; TRBD1 might be the D (5 bases). Germline-derived CDR1 and CDR2 are SGHRS and YFSETQ. The CDR3 is 17 amino acids. V gave up 0 bases and J gave up 0 bases, with 13 bases separating them. The CDR3 loop is CASSLEGRISSGNTIYF. In DNA, the CDR3 is TGCGCCAGCAGCTTGGAGGGGCGGATCAGCTCTGGAAACACCATATATTTT. Using reference TRBV5-1 and TRBJ1-3 for the parts outside the CDR3, the full variable domain is KAGVTQTPRYLIKTRGQQVTLSCSPISGHRSVSWYQQTPGQGLQFLFEYFSETQRNKGNFPGRFSGRQFSNSRSEMNVSTLELGDSALYLCASSLEGRISSGNTIYFGEGSWLTVV.

The chain couples TRBV28 to TRBJ1-6, with 8 bases identical to TRBD1. Germline assignment: CDR1 MDHEN and CDR2 SYDVKM. The length of the CDR3 is 15 residues. Losses at the gene ends were 3 bases for V and 5 bases for J; bases not matched to a gene: 3. The CDR3 bases are TGTGCCAGCAGTTTTGGGGACAGGAATAATTCACCCCTCCACTTT. Its translation: CASSFGDRNNSPLHF.

V is TRBV7-2 and J is TRBJ1-2; D is ambiguous. The V end lost 1 base, the J end lost 3 bases, and 9 bases lay between the germline ends. The CDR3 runs to 14 residues. Germline values: CDR1 SGHTA, CDR2 FQGNSA. CDR3: CASSLVRADYGYTF. The CDR3 DNA follows: TGTGCCAGCAGCTTAGTGAGGGCGGACTATGGCTACACCTTC.

This chain links TRBV30 with TRBJ1-3, with unresolved D. The CDR3 runs to 12 residues. Germline V gene data show CDR1 as GTSNPN and CDR2 as SVGIG (reference sequence). V dropped 1 base and J dropped 3 bases, with 4 bases sitting between them. The DNA of the CDR3 is TGTGCCTGGAGTGCCGGTGGAAACACCATATATTTT. It encodes CAWSAGGNTIYF.